Shown below are 10 T cell receptor beta chains from a single sample sequenced in a study of blood T cell repertoires in COVID-19. Sequenced by immunoSEQ multiplex PCR; TCRdb stores in-frame clones only, minus some. The profile shows around 230,000 clones, roughly four fifths of them singletons. Sequenced sample: peripheral blood. These receptor sequences come from an older woman with active or convalescent COVID-19.

The chain has TRBV13 and TRBJ2-5; D may be TRBD2 (6 bases). Germline CDR1 is PRHDT and CDR2 is FYEKMQ (reference sequence). The length of the CDR3 is 14 residues. V was pared by 2 bases and J by 1 base, with 8 bases between. In DNA form, the CDR3 reads TGTGCCAGCAGCTTAAGACTAGGCCAAGAGACCCAGTACTTC. It encodes CASSLRLGQETQYF.

This clone has a handful of counts. The V gene is TRBV5-6, the J gene TRBJ2-7, with 9 positions matching TRBD2. Losses at the gene ends were 3 bases for V and 1 base for J; bases not matched to a gene: 8. The germline V gene encodes CDR1 SGHDT and CDR2 YYEEEE. The CDR3 contains 16 residues. The CDR3 here is CASSSPLAGASYEQYF. In DNA form, the CDR3 reads TGTGCCAGCAGCTCCCCCTTAGCGGGGGCGTCCTACGAGCAGTACTTC. Based on the CDR3 plus reference TRBV5-6 and TRBJ2-7, the full variable domain is DAGVTQSPTHLIKTRGQQVTLRCSPKSGHDTVSWYQQALGQGPQFIFQYYEEEERQRGNFPDRFSGHQFPNYSSELNVNALLLGDSALYLCASSSPLAGASYEQYFGPGTRLTVT.

The chain joins TRBV2 to TRBJ1-6; 10 bases fit TRBD1. This CDR3 spans 16 amino acids. The junction had 6 bases not matched to a gene; V was cut back by 4 bases and J by 6 bases. Germline V CDR1 and CDR2: SNHLY, FYNNEI. The CDR3 DNA sequence: TGTGCCAGCAGTGGCCGGGGACAGGGGTTTAATTCACCCCTCCACTTT. Translated, it gives CASSGRGQGFNSPLHF.

This rearrangement joins TRBV5-1 to TRBJ1-1; D is unclear. The V and J ends lost 0 bases and 3 bases respectively, with 6 bases between them. This CDR3 has 13 residues. From germline, CDR1 is SGHRS and CDR2 YFSETQ. CDR3 loop: CASSLDSYTEAFF. Written as DNA, the CDR3 is TGCGCCAGCAGCTTGGACAGCTACACTGAAGCTTTCTTT.

This chain uses TRBV29-1 with TRBJ1-2; 8 bases align to TRBD1. With V trimmed by 4 bases and J by 8 bases, 6 bases remained unmatched. Germline V gene sequence: CDR1 SQVTM, CDR2 ANQGSEA. The CDR3 consists of 12 residues. CDR3 residues: CSVGARGRGYTF. CDR3 DNA: TGCAGCGTTGGAGCCAGGGGGCGAGGCTACACCTTC. Combining the CDR3 with reference TRBV29-1 and TRBJ1-2 gives the whole variable domain SAVISQKPSRDICQRGTSLTIQCQVDSQVTMMFWYRQQPGQSLTLIATANQGSEATYESGFVIDKFPISRPNLTFSTLTVSNMSPEDSSIYLCSVGARGRGYTFGSGTRLTVV.

The V call is TRBV5-1, the J call TRBJ1-4; TRBD1 agrees at 7 bases. Germline V gene sequence: CDR1 SGHRS, CDR2 YFSETQ. The CDR3 is 16 amino acids. J gave up 0 bases and V 5 bases, and 7 bases lay outside the gene matches. This CDR3 reads CASRTGASATNEKLFF. The DNA for the CDR3 is TGCGCCAGCAGAACAGGGGCCTCCGCAACTAATGAAAAACTGTTTTTT.

This clone was recorded once. The gene calls are TRBV11-2 and TRBJ1-6; D perhaps matches TRBD1 (5 bases). Per the germline V gene, CDR1 is SGHAT and CDR2 is FQNNGV. CDR3 size: 15 residues. Trimming cost V 5 bases and J 10 bases, with 18 bases left between them. CDR3 loop: CASSLAQGFQSPLHF. Here the CDR3 DNA reads TGTGCCAGCAGCCTTGCCCAGGGATTCCAATCACCCCTCCACTTT. Variable domain in full (rest from reference TRBV11-2 and TRBJ1-6): EAGVAQSPRYKIIEKRQSVAFWCNPISGHATLYWYQQILGQGPKLLIQFQNNGVVDDSQLPKDRFSAERLKGVDSTLKIQPAKLEDSAVYLCASSLAQGFQSPLHFGNGTRLTVT.

V usage is TRBV5-1 and J usage is TRBJ1-2, with TRBD1 as a possible D gene (5 bases). CDR1 SGHRS and CDR2 YFSETQ come from the germline V gene. The CDR3 length is 16 residues. Trimming pared 4 bases from V and 8 bases from J, leaving 24 bases between. The CDR3 spells CASSPNGPGSTAGYTF. CDR3 bases: TGCGCCAGCAGCCCGAATGGCCCAGGGTCCACGGCCGGCTACACCTTC.

The CDR3 is CALAQGMPNYGYTF. The CDR3 DNA reads as TGTGCCCTTGCACAGGGAATGCCCAACTATGGCTACACCTTC. This sequence joins TRBV30 and TRBJ1-2; possibly TRBD1 for D (6 bases). Trimming stripped 8 bases from V and 2 bases from J, with 18 bases between. Germline V CDR1 and CDR2: GTSNPN, SVGIG (reference sequence). The CDR3 extends over 14 amino acids.

The chain carries TRBV10-3 and TRBJ2-7; a weak D match, TRBD1 (5 bases). The CDR3 has 13 residues. Germline V CDR1 and CDR2: ENHRY, SYGVKD. Trimming shortened V by 6 bases and J by 5 bases, and 14 bases separated the two germline ends. The CDR3 DNA sequence: TGTGCCATCAGGTCAGGGAAAACCCACGAGCAGTACTTC. Amino acids: CAIRSGKTHEQYF.